Each of the 15 T cell receptor beta chains below was sequenced from the same sample in a study of T-cell reconstitution after alpha-beta-depleted transplantation in children. Unique molecular identifiers were used to barcode this TCRbeta library. MiXCR was run by TCRdb on the PCR reads, yielding one entry per CDR3 protein. The sample includes some 220,000 distinct CDR3 sequences, approximately 9% seen only once; the top ten take 6.2%. The source was PBMCs from the stem cell graft donor, collected from the stem cell graft. All receptors derive from a human donor who donated a stem cell graft to a child with acute lymphoblastic leukemia.

This clonotype has more than one count but fewer than ten. The J gene is TRBJ1-6, the V gene TRBV5-6, with 7 bases lining up with TRBD1. This CDR3 is built from 14 residues. Germline V gene lookup returns CDR1 SGHDT and CDR2 YYEEEE. The V and J ends lost 4 bases and 7 bases, in that order; junction bases with no gene match: 5. CDR3 sequence reads: CASSMGQNNSPLHF. The CDR3 region has the DNA TGTGCCAGCAGCATGGGACAGAACAATTCACCCCTCCACTTT.

The DNA of the CDR3 is TGTGCCAGCAGCCCGCGTACAGGTCGTTACTTC. Its translation is CASSPRTGRYF. This chain links TRBV5-8 with TRBJ2-7; D perhaps matches TRBD1 (5 bases). The germline V gene has CDR1 SGHTS and CDR2 YDEGEE. The V gene lost 4 bases and the J gene lost 13 bases, with 15 bases spanning the gap. The CDR3 runs to 11 residues. Supplemented by reference TRBV5-8 and TRBJ2-7, the full variable domain reads EAGVTQSPTHLIKTRGQQATLRCSPISGHTSVYWYQQALGLGLQFLLWYDEGEERNRGNFPPRFSGRQFPNYSSELNVNALELEDSALYLCASSPRTGRYFGPGTRLTVT.

This clonotype appeared many times. This chain uses TRBV12-5 with TRBJ2-2, with D perhaps given as TRBD1 or TRBD2 (5 bases each). The V gene's germline CDR1 is LGHNT and CDR2 FRNRAP. The CDR3 has 15 amino acids. V lost 1 base, J lost 4 bases, and 10 bases lay in between. The CDR3 DNA is TGTGCTAGTGGTTTGGGGGGGACGGGCACCGGGGAGCTGTTTTTT. This codes for CASGLGGTGTGELFF.

This clonotype was detected many times. V is TRBV27 and J is TRBJ2-7, with D perhaps TRBD1 (5 bases). The CDR3 consists of 10 residues. V was pared by 10 bases and J by 3 bases, with 7 bases between. The germline V gene encodes CDR1 MNHEY and CDR2 SMNVEV (reference sequence). In DNA, the CDR3 is TGTGCCACCCAGGGCTACGAGCAGTACTTC. Its protein is CATQGYEQYF.

This clonotype showed up many times. V is TRBV20-1 and J is TRBJ2-3; D gene uncertain. CDR1 and CDR2 (germline): DFQATT, SNEGSKA (reference sequence). The CDR3 sequence is 12 residues long. The germline V and J ends were trimmed by 5 bases and 1 base, with 7 bases remaining between them. For the CDR3, the DNA is TGCAGTGCTGGTTGGGGCACAGATACGCAGTATTTT. Protein product: CSAGWGTDTQYF.

This clonotype came up a few times. The rearrangement links TRBV5-1 to TRBJ2-1, with 8 bases fitting TRBD2. The CDR3 loop spans 18 amino acids. The V gene's germline CDR1 is SGHRS and CDR2 YFSETQ. The ends lost 1 base at V and 7 bases at J; junction bases unmatched: 16. CDR3 in amino acids: CASSLTFTSGAHGNEQFF. The CDR3 DNA is TGCGCCAGCAGCTTGACTTTCACTAGCGGAGCCCACGGAAATGAGCAGTTCTTC.

This clonotype has at least ten counts. This chain connects TRBV12-3 or TRBV12-4 to TRBJ2-2; D unresolved. The CDR3 runs 15 residues. The V end was cut by 7 bases, the J end by 1 base, with 13 bases between. CDR3 sequence reads: CASMTGRLNTGELFF. The CDR3 DNA sequence: TGTGCCAGCATGACGGGCCGACTGAACACCGGGGAGCTGTTTTTT.

This chain links TRBV5-1 with TRBJ1-2, with 7 bases identical to TRBD1. The CDR3 loop spans 14 amino acids. Germline V gene data show CDR1 as SGHRS and CDR2 as YFSETQ. The V and J ends lost 2 bases and 5 bases, in that order; junction bases with no gene match: 6. Written as DNA, the CDR3 is TGCGCCAGCAGCTTCTCACAGGGGAATTATGGCTACACCTTC. It specifies CASSFSQGNYGYTF.

The chain employs TRBV5-1 and TRBJ1-1; unclear D gene. Germline V gene lookup returns CDR1 SGHRS and CDR2 YFSETQ. The CDR3 extends over 15 amino acids. The V end lost 0 bases, the J end lost 5 bases, and 14 bases lay between the germline ends. CDR3: CASSLEGPMVTEAFF. For the CDR3, the DNA is TGCGCCAGCAGCTTGGAAGGGCCCATGGTAACTGAAGCTTTCTTT.

This clonotype was found a few times. The V gene is TRBV7-2, the J gene TRBJ2-3; TRBD1 matches 11 bases. V lost 1 base and J lost 1; bases outside the gene matches: 1. Germline CDR1 reads SGHTA; CDR2 reads FQGNSA. This CDR3 spans 16 amino acids. Written as DNA, the CDR3 is TGTGCCAGCAGCTTAGGGGACAGGGGGGGCACAGATACGCAGTATTTT. It yields the protein CASSLGDRGGTDTQYF.

This clonotype was found many times. This chain joins TRBV5-5 and TRBJ1-1; possible D gene TRBD1, 5 bases. This CDR3 region has 14 residues. Between the trimmed V and J ends, which lost 0 bases and 4 bases, there was a span of 10 bases. The germline gives CDR1 SGHKS, CDR2 YYEKEE (reference sequence). CDR3 loop: CASSLEGQGTEAFF. As DNA, the CDR3 is TGTGCCAGCAGCTTGGAGGGGCAGGGCACTGAAGCTTTCTTT.

The chain recombines TRBV6-1 with TRBJ1-1, with D perhaps matching TRBD1 (5 bases). The V gene's germline CDR1 is MNHNS and CDR2 SASEGT. The CDR3 loop spans 14 amino acids. The V and J ends lost 4 bases and 6 bases respectively, with 15 bases between them. The CDR3 protein is CASSGRQCMAEAFF. For the CDR3, the DNA is TGTGCCAGCAGTGGGCGACAGTGTATGGCTGAAGCTTTCTTT.

This clonotype was seen only a few times. The V call is TRBV20-1, the J call TRBJ2-1; perhaps TRBD1 as D (6 bases). The V and J ends lost 0 bases and 2 bases respectively, with 11 bases between them. The CDR3 spans 15 residues. CDR1 DFQATT and CDR2 SNEGSKA come from the germline V gene (reference sequence). The CDR3 here is CSARDPWGPYNEQFF. The CDR3 bases are TGCAGTGCTAGAGATCCTTGGGGGCCCTACAATGAGCAGTTCTTC.

In its sample, this clonotype was seen many times. In nucleotides, the CDR3 is TGTGCCAGCAGCTCAGGACAGGTCGAGCAGTACTTC. Protein sequence: CASSSGQVEQYF. The chain uses TRBV7-8 and TRBJ2-7, with 7 bases matching TRBD1. CDR1 is SGHVS and CDR2 is FQNEAQ in the germline V gene. This CDR3 is built from 12 residues. V was clipped by 4 bases and J by 6 bases; unmatched bases: 3.

This clonotype was found many times. This sequence joins TRBV19 and TRBJ2-5; no reliable D call. Trimming took off 2 bases at V and 3 bases at J, with 10 bases between the two ends. In germline, CDR1 is LNHDA, CDR2 SQIVND (reference sequence). This CDR3 has 14 amino acids. The CDR3 spells CASSISRPEETQYF. The CDR3 DNA follows: TGTGCCAGTAGTATAAGCAGGCCAGAAGAGACCCAGTACTTC.